Presented here are 5 T cell receptor beta chains from one specimen sequenced in a study of shared clonotypes between healthy human individuals. The assay was immunoSEQ multiplex PCR, and TCRdb's table has in-frame clones only and misses some. The table has around 1.4 million clones, approximately 98.5% seen once. The sample consisted of naive CD4+ T cells sorted from blood. Regarding subset: CD45RA+ positively selected. These receptors came from a man younger than 40 in good health.

V is TRBV4-1 and J is TRBJ2-7; the D gene is possibly TRBD2 (5 bases). V was shortened by 1 base and J by 1 base, with 14 bases between the two germline ends. From germline, CDR1 is MGHRA and CDR2 YSYEKL. CDR3 size: 16 residues. The CDR3 sequence: CASSQGLRPGSYEQYF. The DNA for the CDR3 is TGCGCCAGCAGCCAAGGACTCCGACCGGGGTCCTACGAGCAGTACTTC.

The chain links TRBV6-6 to TRBJ2-5; D tentatively fits TRBD1 or TRBD2 (6 bases each). Trimming pared 2 bases from V and 4 bases from J, leaving 11 bases between. Per the germline V gene, CDR1 is MNHNY and CDR2 is SVGAGI (reference sequence). CDR3 length: 14 amino acids. The CDR3 loop reads CASSYEGGRETQYF. In DNA, the CDR3 is TGTGCCAGCAGTTACGAAGGGGGGCGAGAGACCCAGTACTTC.

This chain uses TRBV7-2 with TRBJ2-1; 7 nucleotides agree with TRBD1. The V segment lost 2 bases and the J segment 7 bases; nucleotides outside the gene matches: 5. The germline gives CDR1 SGHTA, CDR2 FQGNSA. The CDR3 has 14 residues. CDR3 in amino acids: CASSLSKGANEQFF. Here the CDR3 DNA reads TGTGCCAGCAGCTTATCCAAGGGGGCGAATGAGCAGTTCTTC.

A remark on this clone: Other DNA sequences in this sample translate to the same CDR3. The rearrangement links TRBV5-6 to TRBJ1-5; no firm D call. The V end lost 2 bases, the J end lost 2 bases, and 5 bases lay between the germline ends. Germline V gene lookup returns CDR1 SGHDT and CDR2 YYEEEE. CDR3 length equals 13 residues. For the CDR3, the DNA is TGTGCCAGCAGCTTCGGGCGCAATCAGCCCCAGCATTTT. It encodes CASSFGRNQPQHF.

This sequence joins TRBV29-1 and TRBJ2-3; 9 bases line up with TRBD2. Trimming took 4 bases from V and 3 from J; bases not matched to a gene: 5. This CDR3 contains 14 residues. CDR1 and CDR2 (germline): SQVTM, ANQGSEA. CDR3 residues: CSVVTSGYTDTQYF. The CDR3 nucleotides are TGCAGCGTTGTGACTAGCGGTTATACAGATACGCAGTATTTT.